This is a list of T cell receptor beta chains from one sample in a study of cytomegalovirus exposure and HLA in healthy donors. Data came from immunoSEQ multiplex PCR; TCRdb stores just in-frame clones and leaves some out. The sample carries about 42,000 clones, about 47% recorded once. Source material: PBMCs. The receptors shown here come from a human donor in good health. CDR3s include the opening cysteine and the closing phenylalanine or tryptophan. Each record gives: CDR3 protein, CDR3 DNA, J gene, V gene, clone size, CDR3 length, D gene. The D gene is left open where the match is weak. Clone size is stated in some rows and not others, as once, few, many or a class when expanded.

CDR3 protein: CASIWGEGRTEAFF; CDR3 DNA: TGTGCCAGCATCTGGGGGGAGGGGCGCACTGAAGCTTTCTTT; J gene: TRBJ1-1; V gene: TRBV28; clone size: -; CDR3 length: 14; D gene: -
CDR3 protein: CASSPLTGGAVGELFF; CDR3 DNA: TGTGCCAGCAGCCCCTTGACAGGGGGCGCGGTCGGGGAGCTGTTTTTT; J gene: TRBJ2-2; V gene: TRBV7-9; clone size: -; CDR3 length: 16; D gene: TRBD1
CDR3 protein: CASSQEIADRGRSPLHF; CDR3 DNA: TGTGCCAGCAGCCAAGAGATTGCGGACAGGGGTCGTTCACCCCTCCACTTT; J gene: TRBJ1-6; V gene: TRBV14; clone size: -; CDR3 length: 17; D gene: TRBD1
CDR3 protein: CASSTLPEAGYEQFF; CDR3 DNA: TGTGCCAGCAGTACACTTCCGGAAGCGGGGTATGAGCAGTTCTTC; J gene: TRBJ2-1; V gene: TRBV7-6; clone size: -; CDR3 length: 15; D gene: TRBD2
CDR3 protein: CASSLVEAGGHTDTQYF; CDR3 DNA: TGTGCCAGCAGCTTAGTAGAGGCGGGAGGGCACACAGATACGCAGTATTTT; J gene: TRBJ2-3; V gene: TRBV7-2; clone size: few; CDR3 length: 17; D gene: TRBD2
CDR3 protein: CASSPVLARAETQYF; CDR3 DNA: TGTGCCAGCAGCCCCGTTCTAGCGAGGGCGGAGACCCAGTACTTC; J gene: TRBJ2-5; V gene: TRBV6-5; clone size: few; CDR3 length: 15; D gene: -
CDR3 protein: CASSLCGGPYSYEQYF; CDR3 DNA: TGCGCCAGCAGTTTATGCGGGGGGCCCTACTCCTACGAGCAGTACTTC; J gene: TRBJ2-7; V gene: TRBV23-1; clone size: few; CDR3 length: 16; D gene: TRBD2
CDR3 protein: CASSSSGARLNEQFF; CDR3 DNA: TGTGCCAGCAGCTCAAGCGGGGCTCGGCTTAATGAGCAGTTCTTC; J gene: TRBJ2-1; V gene: TRBV7-6; clone size: -; CDR3 length: 15; D gene: TRBD2
CDR3 protein: CASSQGLAGGETQYF; CDR3 DNA: TGTGCCAGCAGCCAGGGACTAGCGGGAGGAGAGACCCAGTACTTC; J gene: TRBJ2-5; V gene: TRBV4-2; clone size: -; CDR3 length: 15; D gene: TRBD2
CDR3 protein: CANSFPSAYGYTF; CDR3 DNA: TGTGCCAACAGTTTTCCCAGTGCTTATGGCTACACCTTC; J gene: TRBJ1-2; V gene: TRBV28; clone size: -; CDR3 length: 13; D gene: -
CDR3 protein: CASSLNRGTEAFF; CDR3 DNA: TGTGCCAGCAGCCTGAACAGGGGGACTGAAGCTTTCTTT; J gene: TRBJ1-1; V gene: TRBV7-9; clone size: -; CDR3 length: 13; D gene: TRBD1
CDR3 protein: CASSFRGRPPYEQYF; CDR3 DNA: TGTGCCAGCAGTTTTCGAGGGAGGCCGCCCTACGAGCAGTACTTC; J gene: TRBJ2-7; V gene: TRBV27; clone size: few; CDR3 length: 15; D gene: -
CDR3 protein: CASSPQSSYNSPLHF; CDR3 DNA: TGTGCCAGCAGTCCACAGAGCTCCTATAATTCACCCCTCCACTTT; J gene: TRBJ1-6; V gene: TRBV2; clone size: -; CDR3 length: 15; D gene: -
CDR3 protein: CASSPRGGPYEQYF; CDR3 DNA: TGTGCCAGCAGCCCCCGTGGAGGTCCCTACGAGCAGTACTTC; J gene: TRBJ2-7; V gene: TRBV11-2; clone size: -; CDR3 length: 14; D gene: -
CDR3 protein: CASSLLLAGGQETQYF; CDR3 DNA: TGTGCCAGCAGTCTCCTATTAGCGGGGGGACAAGAGACCCAGTACTTC; J gene: TRBJ2-5; V gene: TRBV28; clone size: once; CDR3 length: 16; D gene: TRBD2
CDR3 protein: CASAEGQTGANVLTF; CDR3 DNA: TGTGCCAGCGCGGAGGGGCAAACTGGGGCCAACGTCCTGACTTTC; J gene: TRBJ2-6; V gene: TRBV18; clone size: -; CDR3 length: 15; D gene: -
CDR3 protein: CASNTPSSGSYEQYF; CDR3 DNA: TGTGCCAGCAACACCCCGTCTAGCGGCTCCTACGAGCAGTACTTC; J gene: TRBJ2-7; V gene: TRBV7-2; clone size: -; CDR3 length: 15; D gene: TRBD2
CDR3 protein: CASSIFSASRNQPQHF; CDR3 DNA: TGTGCCAGTAGTATTTTCTCCGCCTCCAGGAATCAGCCCCAGCATTTT; J gene: TRBJ1-5; V gene: TRBV19; clone size: -; CDR3 length: 16; D gene: -
CDR3 protein: CASSLDRGQPQHF; CDR3 DNA: TGTGCCAGCAGCTTAGACAGAGGACAGCCCCAGCATTTT; J gene: TRBJ1-5; V gene: TRBV7-3; clone size: few; CDR3 length: 13; D gene: -
CDR3 protein: CASSRGQVGANYGYTF; CDR3 DNA: TGTGCCAGTAGCAGGGGACAGGTCGGTGCTAACTATGGCTACACCTTC; J gene: TRBJ1-2; V gene: TRBV19; clone size: -; CDR3 length: 16; D gene: TRBD1
CDR3 protein: CASSSPGLEGYEQYF; CDR3 DNA: TGTGCCAGCAGTTCCCCGGGACTAGAGGGATACGAGCAGTACTTC; J gene: TRBJ2-7; V gene: TRBV6-5; clone size: few; CDR3 length: 15; D gene: TRBD2
CDR3 protein: CASSFPRGENTEAFF; CDR3 DNA: TGCGCCAGCAGCTTCCCCCGGGGGGAGAACACTGAAGCTTTCTTT; J gene: TRBJ1-1; V gene: TRBV5-1; clone size: -; CDR3 length: 15; D gene: -
CDR3 protein: CAWSVLNRIAGYGYTF; CDR3 DNA: TGTGCCTGGAGTGTACTGAACAGGATTGCGGGATATGGCTACACCTTC; J gene: TRBJ1-2; V gene: TRBV30; clone size: few; CDR3 length: 16; D gene: -
CDR3 protein: CASSDKAGDYGYTF; CDR3 DNA: TGTGCCAGCAGCGATAAAGCAGGGGACTATGGCTACACCTTC; J gene: TRBJ1-2; V gene: TRBV14; clone size: -; CDR3 length: 14; D gene: -
CDR3 protein: CASTSQGTGRYEQYF; CDR3 DNA: TGTGCCAGCACCTCACAGGGGACAGGGCGATACGAGCAGTACTTC; J gene: TRBJ2-7; V gene: TRBV28; clone size: once; CDR3 length: 15; D gene: TRBD1
CDR3 protein: CASSSGPIYEQYF; CDR3 DNA: TGTGCCAGCAGTTCAGGTCCAATCTACGAGCAGTACTTC; J gene: TRBJ2-7; V gene: TRBV5-5; clone size: few; CDR3 length: 13; D gene: -
CDR3 protein: CASSDSALPGDEQFF; CDR3 DNA: TGTGCCAGCAGCGATTCGGCCCTCCCGGGGGATGAGCAGTTCTTC; J gene: TRBJ2-1; V gene: TRBV9; clone size: -; CDR3 length: 15; D gene: -
CDR3 protein: CASSVQPGGGEPQHF; CDR3 DNA: TGTGCCAGCAGCGTACAGCCAGGAGGCGGAGAGCCCCAGCATTTT; J gene: TRBJ1-5; V gene: TRBV9; clone size: -; CDR3 length: 15; D gene: -
CDR3 protein: CASSLQPGQGDYEQYF; CDR3 DNA: TGTGCCAGCAGCTTACAACCGGGCCAGGGGGACTACGAGCAGTACTTC; J gene: TRBJ2-7; V gene: TRBV7-6; clone size: -; CDR3 length: 16; D gene: TRBD1
CDR3 protein: CSVVVSGVSYEQYF; CDR3 DNA: TGCAGCGTTGTGGTTAGCGGGGTCTCCTACGAGCAGTACTTC; J gene: TRBJ2-7; V gene: TRBV29-1; clone size: -; CDR3 length: 14; D gene: TRBD2
CDR3 protein: CASSLAPGQGVDTF; CDR3 DNA: TGTGCCAGCAGCTTAGCTCCGGGACAGGGGGTAGATACCTTC; J gene: TRBJ1-2; V gene: TRBV7-2; clone size: few; CDR3 length: 14; D gene: TRBD1
CDR3 protein: CASSRGQGGFNQPQHF; CDR3 DNA: TGTGCCAGCAGCCGGGGACAGGGGGGATTCAATCAGCCCCAGCATTTT; J gene: TRBJ1-5; V gene: TRBV7-2; clone size: -; CDR3 length: 16; D gene: TRBD1
CDR3 protein: CASSWHRVGGNTIYF; CDR3 DNA: TGTGCCAGCAGCTGGCACAGGGTTGGGGGAAACACCATATATTTT; J gene: TRBJ1-3; V gene: TRBV7-2; clone size: -; CDR3 length: 15; D gene: -
CDR3 protein: CASSLSAVPGANVLTF; CDR3 DNA: TGTGCCAGCAGTTTATCGGCAGTGCCTGGGGCCAACGTCCTGACTTTC; J gene: TRBJ2-6; V gene: TRBV27; clone size: -; CDR3 length: 16; D gene: -
CDR3 protein: CASSPWVSGDNEQFF; CDR3 DNA: TGTGCCAGCAGTCCCTGGGTTAGCGGGGACAATGAGCAGTTCTTC; J gene: TRBJ2-1; V gene: TRBV25-1; clone size: few; CDR3 length: 15; D gene: TRBD2
CDR3 protein: CASSLPERGSQYF; CDR3 DNA: TGTGCCAGCAGCTTGCCGGAGCGGGGGTCCCAGTACTTC; J gene: TRBJ2-5; V gene: TRBV5-8; clone size: -; CDR3 length: 13; D gene: TRBD2
CDR3 protein: CASSLGLAKVRDTQYF; CDR3 DNA: TGTGCCAGCAGCTTGGGGCTAGCGAAGGTTAGAGATACGCAGTATTTT; J gene: TRBJ2-3; V gene: TRBV5-5; clone size: -; CDR3 length: 16; D gene: -
CDR3 protein: CASSVAGHQETQYF; CDR3 DNA: TGTGCCAGCAGCGTAGCAGGTCACCAAGAGACCCAGTACTTC; J gene: TRBJ2-5; V gene: TRBV9; clone size: few; CDR3 length: 14; D gene: -
CDR3 protein: CASSQDQETSAYNEQFF; CDR3 DNA: TGCGCCAGCAGCCAAGATCAAGAGACTAGCGCCTACAATGAGCAGTTCTTC; J gene: TRBJ2-1; V gene: TRBV4-1; clone size: -; CDR3 length: 17; D gene: TRBD2
CDR3 protein: CASSYRMGETQYF; CDR3 DNA: TGTGCCAGCAGTTACAGGATGGGGGAGACCCAGTACTTC; J gene: TRBJ2-5; V gene: TRBV2; clone size: -; CDR3 length: 13; D gene: -
CDR3 protein: CASSVAQGAKYF; CDR3 DNA: -; J gene: TRBJ2-7; V gene: TRBV9; clone size: few; CDR3 length: 12; D gene: -
CDR3 protein: CASSPGGGQNYGYTF; CDR3 DNA: TGTGCCAGCAGCCCCGGGGGGGGTCAAAACTATGGCTACACCTTC; J gene: TRBJ1-2; V gene: TRBV7-2; clone size: few; CDR3 length: 15; D gene: -
CDR3 protein: CASSPKGAGLNYEQYF; CDR3 DNA: TGTGCCAGCAGTCCTAAGGGGGCGGGACTCAACTACGAGCAGTACTTC; J gene: TRBJ2-7; V gene: TRBV27; clone size: -; CDR3 length: 16; D gene: -
CDR3 protein: CASSLKPGNTEAFF; CDR3 DNA: TGTGCCAGCAGCTTAAAGCCGGGGAACACTGAAGCTTTCTTT; J gene: TRBJ1-1; V gene: TRBV7-2; clone size: -; CDR3 length: 14; D gene: -
CDR3 protein: CANSRSGTGDYGYTF; CDR3 DNA: TGTGCCAACAGTAGATCCGGGACAGGGGACTATGGCTACACCTTC; J gene: TRBJ1-2; V gene: TRBV7-2; clone size: -; CDR3 length: 15; D gene: TRBD1
CDR3 protein: CASSPGDSYEQYF; CDR3 DNA: TGCGCCAGCAGCCCCGGGGATTCCTACGAGCAGTACTTC; J gene: TRBJ2-7; V gene: TRBV5-1; clone size: few; CDR3 length: 13; D gene: -
CDR3 protein: CARSSGSQGGYEQFF; CDR3 DNA: TGTGCCAGGAGCTCCGGATCACAGGGGGGGTATGAGCAGTTCTTC; J gene: TRBJ2-1; V gene: TRBV7-9; clone size: once; CDR3 length: 15; D gene: -
CDR3 protein: CASSRSGQGGEKLFF; CDR3 DNA: TGTGCCAGCAGCAGGTCAGGACAGGGGGGTGAAAAACTGTTTTTT; J gene: TRBJ1-4; V gene: TRBV21-1; clone size: -; CDR3 length: 15; D gene: -